This is a list of T cell receptor beta chains from one sample in a study of tumor-infiltrating lymphocytes in primary liver carcinoma. Each CDR3 protein is one row after TCRdb ran MiXCR on the multiplex PCR reads. The table shows 190,000 or so distinct CDR3 sequences, with 65% occurring only once. Sequencing was carried out using peripheral blood. The receptors originated from a woman aged 60-70 years with primary liver carcinoma and hepatitis B virus infection. Both conserved end residues are part of each CDR3. The D gene is left open where the match is weak. Not every row has a clone size; where given, it reads once, few, many or a size class.

clone_size j_call d_call v_call cdr3_aa cdr3_nt
- TRBJ1-1 - TRBV28 CASHGHGLDTEAFF TGTGCCAGCCACGGCCATGGGTTGGACACTGAAGCTTTCTTT
- TRBJ2-5 - TRBV11-2 CASSFGDTRETQYF TGTGCCAGCAGCTTCGGGGACACGAGGGAGACCCAGTACTTC
- TRBJ1-5 TRBD1 TRBV30 CALSATGRKQLQHF TGTGCCCTTAGTGCGACAGGGCGCAAACAGCTCCAGCATTTT
- TRBJ2-7 - TRBV11-2 CPSGLEDSTYEQYF TGTCCCAGCGGCTTAGAAGACAGCACCTACGAGCAGTACTTC
- TRBJ2-5 TRBD2 TRBV28 CVSSFELAGVETQNF TGTGTCAGCAGTTTTGAGCTAGCGGGAGTGGAGACCCAGAACTTC
once TRBJ2-4 TRBD1 TRBV6-5 CASRQNRDRVPNIQYF TGTGCCAGCAGACAAAATCGGGACAGAGTCCCAAACATTCAGTACTTC
- TRBJ1-4 TRBD1 TRBV11-3 CTSSTGQANEKLFF TGTACCAGCAGCACTGGACAGGCAAATGAAAAGCTGTTTTTT
- TRBJ1-1 - TRBV7-6 CASSSDRNTEAFF TGTGCCAGCAGCTCCGACAGAAACACTGAAGCTTTCTTT
many TRBJ2-3 - TRBV12-3/TRBV12-4 CASRGPWGTDTQYF TGTGCCAGCAGGGGGCCTTGGGGTACAGATACGCAGTATTTT
- TRBJ2-1 - TRBV11-3 CASSLRLAVYNERFF TGTGCCAGCAGCTTACGCCTAGCCGTTTATAATGAGCGGTTCTTC
- TRBJ2-1 - TRBV11-2 CTSNFRRGNEQFF TGTACCAGCAACTTCCGGAGGGGGAATGAGCAGTTCTTC
- TRBJ2-1 TRBD2 TRBV11-2 CTTSLRLAMGNEQFF TGTACCACCAGCTTGAGACTAGCGATGGGCAATGAGCAGTTCTTC
- TRBJ2-5 - TRBV7-3 CASSLRGTGSNWASGRLQETQYF TGTGCCAGCAGCTTAAGAGGGACAGGGTCGAATTGGGCTAGCGGGCGCCTCCAAGAGACCCAGTACTTC
- TRBJ2-1 - TRBV11-2 CASSLGPDNEQLF TGTGCCAGCAGCTTAGGGCCAGACAATGAGCAGCTCTTC
many TRBJ1-1 - TRBV5-1 CASSWGRVNTEAFF TGCGCCAGCAGCTGGGGCAGGGTAAACACTGAAGCTTTCTTT
- TRBJ2-5 - TRBV30 CTWSIHETQYF TGTACCTGGTCTATACATGAGACCCAGTACTTC
many TRBJ2-7 - TRBV12-3/TRBV12-4 CASKSGVEDEQYF TGTGCCAGCAAATCAGGGGTAGAGGACGAGCAGTACTTC
many TRBJ2-7 TRBD2 TRBV4-1 CASSQATSGFYEQYF TGCGCCAGCAGCCAAGCGACTAGCGGGTTCTACGAGCAGTACTTC
- TRBJ2-5 TRBD1 TRBV11-3 CVSSSAGGQGTQYF TGTGTCAGCAGCTCGGCAGGGGGCCAAGGGACCCAGTACTTC
- TRBJ1-2 - TRBV12-3/TRBV12-4 CTSTTDRNYGYTF TGTACCAGCACTACAGACAGGAACTATGGCTACACCTTC
- TRBJ2-5 - TRBV30 CAWSVGRRIQETQYF TGTGCCTGGAGTGTAGGTAGGCGGATCCAAGAGACCCAGTACTTC
- TRBJ2-2 TRBD1 TRBV11-1 CACSPRTGGSGELFF TGTGCCTGTAGCCCACGGACAGGGGGTTCCGGGGAGCTGTTTTTT
once TRBJ2-1 - TRBV28 CASSLISGEYNEQFF TGTGCCAGCAGTTTAATCAGCGGAGAGTACAATGAGCAGTTCTTC
few TRBJ2-6 - TRBV30 CAWSGGRVNSGANVLTF TGTGCCTGGAGTGGGGGGCGCGTTAATTCTGGGGCCAACGTCCTGACTTTC
- TRBJ2-7 TRBD1 TRBV6-6 CASSHSGQGNYERYF TGTGCCAGCAGTCATTCAGGACAGGGGAACTACGAGCGGTACTTC
few TRBJ2-1 - TRBV5-1 CASSLSPDGNEQFF TGCGCCAGCAGCTTGAGTCCAGATGGGAATGAGCAGTTCTTC
many TRBJ2-7 TRBD1 TRBV4-1 CASSHPGGREQYF TGCGCCAGCAGCCACCCAGGGGGTCGGGAGCAGTACTTC
- TRBJ2-3 TRBD2 TRBV11-2 CASSLGLAGPDTQYF TGTGCGAGCAGTCTTGGACTAGCGGGCCCAGATACGCAGTATTTT
- TRBJ2-2 - TRBV5-1 CASSFQGPAGELFF TGCGCCAGCAGCTTCCAGGGGCCAGCCGGGGAGCTGTTTTTT
- TRBJ2-3 - TRBV5-6 CASNRRAITDTQYF TGTGCCAGCAATCGAAGGGCGATTACAGATACGCAGTATTTT
many TRBJ1-2 TRBD1 TRBV11-2 CASSLDDRVLGYTF TGTGCCAGCAGCTTAGATGACAGGGTTCTAGGCTACACCTTC
many TRBJ1-1 - TRBV6-5 CASTQGRRNTEAFF TGTGCCAGCACCCAGGGGAGGAGGAACACTGAAGCTTTCTTT
- TRBJ1-1 - TRBV10-3 CVIQNRVAEAFF TGTGTCATCCAAAACAGGGTGGCTGAAGCTTTCTTT
- TRBJ2-5 - TRBV5-4 CARSPDGGQQETQYF TGTGCCAGAAGCCCGGATGGGGGGCAACAAGAGACCCAGTACTTC
few TRBJ2-5 - TRBV11-2 CAGSLGSEETQYF TGTGCCGGCAGCTTGGGCTCAGAAGAGACCCAGTACTTC
many TRBJ1-1 TRBD1 TRBV12-3/TRBV12-4 CASSSPYRGRSSDTEAFF TGTGCCAGCAGTTCCCCATACAGGGGGCGGTCGTCGGACACTGAAGCTTTCTTT
- TRBJ2-2 - TRBV19 CASNPQQTGELFF TGTGCCAGTAATCCACAGCAGACCGGGGAGCTGTTTTTT
- TRBJ2-7 TRBD1 TRBV5-6 CASSLGDRGSSYEQYF TGTGCCAGCAGCTTGGGGGACAGGGGGAGCTCCTACGAGCAGTACTTC
- TRBJ1-1 TRBD1 TRBV11-2 CASSLLVLQGTEALF TGTGCCAGCAGCTTATTGGTCTTACAGGGGACTGAAGCTCTCTTT
many TRBJ2-1 - TRBV4-2 CASSQGRDEQFF TGTGCCAGCAGCCAAGGCCGAGATGAGCAGTTCTTC